This record concerns one TCR beta chain sequence. The antigen is undetermined. This sample was included in a study of shared clonotypes between healthy human individuals. Study information: The plates for each donor numbered three CD4 naive, three CD4 memory, two CD8 naive and one CD8 memory. Study findings and constraints: Expectations were that clonotype sharing among donors would be affected by sequencing depth. Clonotypes shared by all four sorted-subset donors had higher generation probabilities than non-shared clonotypes.

V was clipped by 4 bases and J by 1 base, with 4 bases between them. Germline V CDR1 and CDR2: MGHDK, SYGVNS. The CDR3 is 13 residues long. Clones were sequenced by immunoSEQ multiplex PCR, and TCRdb holds only the in-frame ones, with some missing. The sample yields around 2,000,000 clones, about 95% seen once. The naive CD8 population came from CD45RO-negative cells selected for CCR7, without terminally differentiated effector memory CD45RA+ cells. Adult Caucasians living in Nashville, Tennessee made up all of the donors. The clonotype comes from a man younger than 35 in good health. The rearrangement joins TRBV25-1 to TRBJ2-2; no clear D. Sequencing input: naive CD8+ T cells sorted from blood. Written as DNA, the CDR3 is TGTGCCAGCAGTGGGGGGAACACCGGGGAGCTGTTTTTT. This translates into CASSGGNTGELFF.